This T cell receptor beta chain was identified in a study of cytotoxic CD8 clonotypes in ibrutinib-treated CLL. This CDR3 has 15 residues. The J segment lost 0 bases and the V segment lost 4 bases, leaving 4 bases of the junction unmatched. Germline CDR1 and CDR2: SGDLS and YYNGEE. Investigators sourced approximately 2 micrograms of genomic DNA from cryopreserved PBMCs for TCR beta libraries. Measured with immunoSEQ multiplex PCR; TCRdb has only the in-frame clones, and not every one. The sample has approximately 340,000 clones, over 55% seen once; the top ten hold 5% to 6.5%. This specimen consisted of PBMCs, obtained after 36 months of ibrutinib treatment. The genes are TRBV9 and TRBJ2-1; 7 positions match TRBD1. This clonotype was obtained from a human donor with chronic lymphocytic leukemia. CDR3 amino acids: CASSWDSSSYNEQFF. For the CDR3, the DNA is TGTGCCAGCAGCTGGGACAGCAGCTCCTACAATGAGCAGTTCTTC. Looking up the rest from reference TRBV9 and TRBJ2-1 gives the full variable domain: DSGVTQTPKHLITATGQRVTLRCSPRSGDLSVYWYQQSLDQGLQFLIQYYNGEERAKGNILERFSAQQFPDLHSELNLSSLELGDSALYFCASSWDSSSYNEQFFGPGTRLTVL.